These T cell receptor beta chains were read from a single sample in a study of T cells after yellow fever vaccination. TCRdb processed the 5' RACE reads anew with MiXCR; each CDR3 protein has one entry. In the table there are roughly 240,000 distinct CDR3 sequences, about 7% of which are singletons. This specimen consisted of CD4+ T cells sorted from PBMCs, obtained on the day of the yellow fever booster vaccination. The receptors stem from a man aged 30 to 39 who received the YFV17D yellow fever vaccine. The CDR3 runs from the conserved cysteine through the conserved F or W. D genes are given only for firm matches. Some rows mark clone size as missing; the rest say once, few, many or name a class of expanded clone.

size	V	D	CDR3
few	TRBV7-6	TRBD1	CASSRQGNPPLHF
NA	TRBV13	NA	CDSSIIGQETQYF
many	TRBV19	NA	CASSISGNQPQHF
few	TRBV28	NA	CASRSPGFGANVLTF
few	TRBV24-1	NA	CATSAVGSEGLEQFF
NA	TRBV7-2	NA	CASSLTRDWDTQYF
many	TRBV20-1	NA	CSARAVVFYNEQFF
NA	TRBV30	NA	CASGVGTSNQPQHF
few	TRBV18	NA	CASSPYGVGEQFF
NA	TRBV30	NA	CAWSVYRAGKNIQYF
many	TRBV11-2	TRBD2	CASSLVPTSGSLDEQFF
many	TRBV11-2	TRBD2	CASSLYPRLAGASFTGELFF
NA	TRBV12-3/TRBV12-4	TRBD1	CASRSTGKGHTDTQYF
many	TRBV9	NA	CASSKRTGAGQPQHF
many	TRBV12-3/TRBV12-4	TRBD2	CASSYRDYVYEQYF
many	TRBV5-1	NA	CASSPGLSYNEQFF
NA	TRBV11-2	NA	CASSLGVVPQAFF
many	TRBV20-1	TRBD2	CSAERENYEQYF
few	TRBV5-1	NA	CASSLANESRTDTQYF
few	TRBV28	NA	CASSFWTNTDTQYF
many	TRBV18	TRBD1	CASSPDRGYNEQFF
NA	TRBV20-1	NA	CSAARGTDTQYF
NA	TRBV15	NA	CATSRDPGVGYEQYF
few	TRBV20-1	TRBD2	CSAPPLAGGRTQYF
many	TRBV12-3/TRBV12-4	NA	CASRHREGAPLHF
few	TRBV28	TRBD2	CASSFGGRGETQYF
few	TRBV5-1	NA	CASTSAAGRDEQYF
many	TRBV7-2	NA	CASSLTPPDTQYF
many	TRBV6-1	TRBD2	CASSGLAGTINEQFF
many	TRBV7-2	TRBD2	CASSPGLAGLYNEQFF
many	TRBV7-2	TRBD2	CASSLRAGATYNEQFF
NA	TRBV5-1	TRBD1	CASSLGGGTGVHQPQHF
NA	TRBV12-5	TRBD2	CASGLLLVASGKGNEQFF
few	TRBV7-3	NA	CASSLSYEKLFF
many	TRBV4-3	TRBD2	CASSHDGREYSYNEQFF
few	TRBV25-1	NA	CASSLSGRYTGELFF
few	TRBV28	NA	CASSLWGGSKGWGTDTQYF
NA	TRBV7-2	NA	CASSFYREEETQYF
few	TRBV4-3	NA	CASSQEQSSYNEQFF
few	TRBV20-1	NA	CSASGLTSTDTQYF
many	TRBV20-1	NA	CSASLPGSQRVYEQYF
few	TRBV7-3	TRBD1	CASSPLGQISDTQYF
many	TRBV20-1	NA	CSAANPTTAEQYF
few	TRBV11-2	NA	CASRPSQSSYEQYF
few	TRBV7-6	NA	CASSLTHQNYEQYF
few	TRBV30	TRBD2	CAWSGTSRDTQYF
few	TRBV12-3/TRBV12-4	TRBD2	CASSLAFGTSGNNEQFF
NA	TRBV6-2/TRBV6-3	TRBD2	CASSYGSGRVQETQYF
few	TRBV12-3/TRBV12-4	NA	CASSLILRGILREGDQPQHF
NA	TRBV15	NA	CATSGGAGTYEQYF
NA	TRBV6-6	NA	CASTQRDPTEQYF
few	TRBV20-1	NA	CSARAALYNEQFF
many	TRBV12-3/TRBV12-4	NA	CASSFRPDNNEQFF
few	TRBV14	NA	CASSQDKRRYSANTGELFF
NA	TRBV20-1	TRBD2	CSGRGTSGALLETQYF
many	TRBV12-3/TRBV12-4	NA	CASSQGSPGEQYF
few	TRBV5-5	TRBD1	CASSHHRQGRNTEAFF
NA	TRBV7-2	TRBD2	CASIPAGWEYNEQFF